The present entry profiles one T cell receptor (beta chain) with its context. This sample was included in a study of human T cells and chemical hapten exposure. Sample time point: patch test 1, 2 weeks after DPC sensitization. Treatment in this sample: therapeutic diphenylcyclopropenone sensitization with weekly scalp DPC. MiXCR, applied by TCRdb to the RACE reads, yields one record per CDR3 protein. Of roughly 120,000 distinct CDR3 sequences listed, around 15% are singletons. Unmatched junction bases numbered 1, after V lost 5 bases and J lost 7 bases. The germline CDR1 and CDR2 sequences are SEHNR and FQNEAQ (reference sequence). The CDR3 length is 12 residues.

The source is a man aged 18 to 29 with alopecia areata. Some clones in this sample may be carry-over from other donors' samples. This chain links TRBV7-9 with TRBJ2-1; 8 bases line up with TRBD1. The material was whole blood, obtained in connection with sensitization to the hapten diphenylcyclopropenone (DPC). The CDR3 sequence: CASSQGANEQFF. CDR3 nucleotide sequence: TGTGCCAGCAGCCAGGGGGCGAATGAGCAGTTCTTC.